Listed here are 28 T cell receptor beta chains from one sample, sequenced in a study of cytotoxic CD8 clonotypes in ibrutinib-treated CLL. Clones were read by immunoSEQ multiplex PCR, and TCRdb kept only the in-frame ones, dropping some. Of 24,000 or so clones listed, more than 65% are singletons. The starting material was PBMCs, obtained after 12 months of ibrutinib treatment. These receptors were collected from a human donor with chronic lymphocytic leukemia.

This rearrangement joins TRBV2 to TRBJ1-4, with a weak D call TRBD1 (6 bases). CDR3 length: 14 amino acids. CDR1 and CDR2 (germline): SNHLY, FYNNEI. V shed 3 bases and J shed 7 bases, with 12 bases lying between them. CDR3: CASSEWRGGEKLFF. In DNA, the CDR3 is TGTGCCAGCAGTGAGTGGAGGGGGGGTGAAAAACTGTTTTTT.

The chain combines TRBV5-6 with TRBJ2-2, with 12 bases identical to TRBD2. Unmatched junction bases numbered 7, after V lost 3 bases and J lost 4 bases. The germline V gene has CDR1 SGHDT and CDR2 YYEEEE. The CDR3 totals 17 residues. CDR3 region: CASSSRLAGVGTGELFF. Written as DNA, the CDR3 is TGTGCCAGCAGCTCCCGACTAGCGGGGGTCGGCACCGGGGAGCTGTTTTTT.

This chain links TRBV5-1 with TRBJ2-3, with D possibly TRBD1 on 5 matching bases. Germline V gives CDR1 SGHRS, CDR2 YFSETQ. Deletions cut 3 bases from V and 0 bases from J, with 17 bases between. CDR3 length: 17 amino acids. CDR3: CASSSLPTAYSTDTQYF. CDR3 in DNA: TGCGCCAGCAGCTCGCTCCCGACAGCCTACAGCACAGATACGCAGTATTTT.

The rearrangement links TRBV7-6 to TRBJ2-7; a possible D gene is TRBD1 (5 bases). Germline V gives CDR1 SGHVS, CDR2 FNYEAQ. This CDR3 has 14 residues. Trimming left V 7 bases short and J 6 bases short, with 19 bases between. DNA for the CDR3: TGTGCCAGCACCGAGACAGCGATGCTAGGCGAGCAGTACTTC. As protein: CASTETAMLGEQYF.

The sample holds one count of this clone. The V and J genes are TRBV6-1 and TRBJ2-7, with 12 nucleotides matching TRBD1. Germline trimming cut 6 bases from V and 0 bases from J; bases unmatched to any gene: 3. CDR1 and CDR2 (germline): MNHNS, SASEGT. The CDR3 has 15 residues. CDR3 amino acids: CASRGGQGASYEQYF. The CDR3 DNA is TGTGCCAGCAGGGGGGGACAGGGGGCCTCCTACGAGCAGTACTTC.

The chain couples TRBV6-6 to TRBJ1-2; 12 bases are a match to TRBD1. The CDR3 length is 14 residues. Germline lookup yields CDR1 MNHNY and CDR2 SVGAGI (reference sequence). Unmatched junction bases numbered 2, after V lost 2 bases and J lost 7 bases. The CDR3 DNA follows: TGTGCCAGCAGTTACCGGGACAGGGGGCTTGGCTACACCTTC. It is translated as CASSYRDRGLGYTF.

There are a few counts of this clone. This chain uses TRBV2 with TRBJ2-2; D not certain. V was pared by 8 bases and J by 4 bases, with 14 bases between. Germline V gene lookup returns CDR1 SNHLY and CDR2 FYNNEI. The CDR3 covers 14 residues. For the CDR3, the DNA is TGTGCCAGCGGAAGGGATACACCCACCGGGGAGCTGTTTTTT. It specifies CASGRDTPTGELFF. Together with reference TRBV2 and TRBJ2-2, the CDR3 gives the full variable domain: EPEVTQTPSHQVTQMGQEVILRCVPISNHLYFYWYRQILGQKVEFLVSFYNNEISEKSEIFDDQFSVERPDGSNFTLKIRSTKLEDSAMYFCASGRDTPTGELFFGEGSRLTVL.

This clone appeared a few times. This rearrangement joins TRBV7-2 to TRBJ1-5, with no clear D. The CDR3 length is 12 residues. In germline, CDR1 is SGHTA, CDR2 FQGNSA. Trimming took 5 bases from V and 6 from J, leaving 8 bases between them. CDR3 nucleotides: TGTGCCAGCAGCCCTTTTGGTCAGCCCCAGCATTTT. Encoded protein: CASSPFGQPQHF.

The chain has TRBV28 and TRBJ1-3; 9 bases are shared with TRBD1. V dropped 5 bases and J dropped 0; count of bases not matched to a gene: 5. Germline-derived CDR1 and CDR2 are MDHEN and SYDVKM. The CDR3 length is 16 residues. CDR3 loop: CASSPLDRGSGNTIYF. The CDR3 DNA reads as TGTGCCAGCAGTCCCCTGGACAGGGGCTCTGGAAACACCATATATTTT.

This chain joins TRBV9 and TRBJ1-1; D uncertain. This CDR3 region has 14 residues. V gave up 3 bases and J gave up 5 bases, with 14 bases separating them. CDR1 SGDLS and CDR2 YYNGEE come from the germline V gene. Here the CDR3 DNA reads TGTGCCAGCAGCGCCTCGGGCCGAGGGACTGAAGCTTTCTTT. Its translation is CASSASGRGTEAFF.

This clone was seen only once. The chain employs TRBV5-6 and TRBJ2-2; TRBD1 is a possible D gene (5 bases). With 0 bases removed from V and 10 bases from J, the gap between germline ends came to 10 bases. This CDR3 region has 13 residues. Germline V gene data show CDR1 as SGHDT and CDR2 as YYEEEE. CDR3 in amino acids: CASSLVRGAELFF. CDR3 bases: TGTGCCAGCAGCTTGGTAAGGGGCGCGGAGCTGTTTTTT.

This chain connects TRBV19 to TRBJ2-7; D is unresolved. CDR1 and CDR2 (germline): LNHDA, SQIVND (reference sequence). The CDR3 runs 15 residues. V was clipped by 3 bases and J by 0 bases, with 12 bases between them. CDR3 nucleotide sequence: TGTGCCAGTAGTATTTCGGCCGCCAGCTCCTACGAGCAGTACTTC. Its translation: CASSISAASSYEQYF.

The V call is TRBV27, the J call TRBJ1-6, with D tentatively TRBD1 (5 bases). The V gene lost 6 bases and the J gene lost 6 bases, with 15 bases spanning the gap. Germline CDR1 is MNHEY and CDR2 is SMNVEV (reference sequence). The CDR3 has 15 residues. This chain's CDR3 is CASRGQWGLNSPLHF. CDR3 nucleotides: TGTGCCAGCAGGGGCCAATGGGGCCTTAATTCACCCCTCCACTTT.

The rearrangement joins TRBV19 to TRBJ1-5; 10 bases match TRBD1. The CDR3 totals 15 residues. Germline V gene data show CDR1 as LNHDA and CDR2 as SQIVND (reference sequence). J was trimmed by 6 bases and V by 5 bases; bases with no gene match: 7. CDR3 sequence: CASSYRQGASQPQHF. DNA of the CDR3: TGTGCCAGTAGTTACCGACAGGGGGCAAGTCAGCCCCAGCATTTT.

This clone appeared a few times. The chain is built from TRBV19 and TRBJ1-1, with D perhaps matching TRBD1 (5 bases). This CDR3 is built from 13 residues. V lost 1 base to trimming and J lost 6 bases, with 9 bases between them. The germline CDR1 and CDR2 sequences are LNHDA and SQIVND (reference sequence). The CDR3 region is CASSIVGEPEAFF. The DNA of the CDR3 is TGTGCCAGTAGTATAGTGGGGGAACCTGAAGCTTTCTTT.

The chain links TRBV5-1 to TRBJ2-2; 9 bases align to TRBD2. Germline loops: CDR1 SGHRS, CDR2 YFSETQ. Losses at the gene ends were 0 bases for V and 5 bases for J; bases not matched to a gene: 5. The CDR3 consists of 16 residues. In nucleotides, the CDR3 is TGCGCCAGCAGCTTGGAAGCGGGGGGACGTACCGGGGAGCTGTTTTTT. Its translation: CASSLEAGGRTGELFF.

This clone was detected a few times. The chain is built from TRBV6-5 and TRBJ2-7; D perhaps matches TRBD2 (6 bases). Trimming cost V 1 base and J 6 bases, with 7 bases left between them. The V gene's germline CDR1 is MNHEY and CDR2 SVGAGI. The CDR3 runs 12 residues. CDR3 amino acids: CASSYWRGEQYF. The CDR3 DNA reads TGTGCCAGCAGTTACTGGAGGGGCGAGCAGTACTTC.

The V and J genes are TRBV9 and TRBJ1-4, with D perhaps TRBD1 (5 bases). V dropped 1 base and J dropped 7 bases, with 17 bases sitting between them. The CDR3 covers 16 residues. Germline V gene data show CDR1 as SGDLS and CDR2 as YYNGEE. Written as DNA, the CDR3 is TGTGCCAGCAGCGTAACGGGAGGGGAGGTGGGTGAAAAACTGTTTTTT. This sequence encodes CASSVTGGEVGEKLFF.

The V and J genes are TRBV19 and TRBJ2-4; 7 nucleotides match TRBD1. The germline CDR1 and CDR2 sequences are LNHDA and SQIVND (reference sequence). The CDR3 length is 15 residues. Unmatched junction bases numbered 5, after V lost 5 bases and J lost 1 base. The CDR3 DNA reads as TGTGCCAGTAGTCTTGCGACAGGGGCCAAAAACATTCAGTACTTC. The encoded protein is CASSLATGAKNIQYF. Combining the CDR3 with reference TRBV19 and TRBJ2-4 gives the whole variable domain DGGITQSPKYLFRKEGQNVTLSCEQNLNHDAMYWYRQDPGQGLRLIYYSQIVNDFQKGDIAEGYSVSREKKESFPLTVTSAQKNPTAFYLCASSLATGAKNIQYFGAGTRLSVL.

This clone has only a few counts. This chain uses TRBV19 with TRBJ1-1, with D tentatively TRBD1 (5 bases). In germline, CDR1 is LNHDA, CDR2 SQIVND (reference sequence). The CDR3 runs 14 residues. Trimming shortened V by 1 base and J by 7 bases, and 13 bases separated the two germline ends. The DNA for the CDR3 is TGTGCCAGTAGTATAGGAGGGCAGGGCCTTGAAGCTTTCTTT. Its translation is CASSIGGQGLEAFF.

In its sample, this clone was seen a few times. This chain joins TRBV5-6 and TRBJ2-3; D unresolved. CDR1 SGHDT and CDR2 YYEEEE come from the germline V gene. The V and J ends lost 0 bases and 4 bases respectively, with 9 bases between them. The CDR3 length is 14 residues. The DNA for the CDR3 is TGTGCCAGCAGCTTGGCGGGTTTTGCAGATACGCAGTATTTT. Translation: CASSLAGFADTQYF.

The chain has TRBV10-2 and TRBJ1-3; weak D call: TRBD1 (6 bases). CDR1 is WSHSY and CDR2 is SAAADI in the germline V gene. CDR3 length: 17 amino acids. Between the trimmed V and J ends, which lost 2 bases and 3 bases, there was a span of 17 bases. Here the CDR3 DNA reads TGCGCCAGCAGTGAGCGTCGGGGGCGCGGGTATGGAAACACCATATATTTT. Residues: CASSERRGRGYGNTIYF.

The gene calls are TRBV9 and TRBJ1-4; D might be TRBD1 (5 bases). CDR3 length: 15 amino acids. V was clipped by 0 bases and J by 4 bases, with 10 bases between them. Germline CDR1 reads SGDLS; CDR2 reads YYNGEE. For the CDR3, the DNA is TGTGCCAGCAGCGTAGTCGGTGGGGGTAATGAAAAACTGTTTTTT. It specifies CASSVVGGGNEKLFF.

The chain carries TRBV10-2 and TRBJ2-7; the D is unclear. Germline V gene lookup returns CDR1 WSHSY and CDR2 SAAADI. This CDR3 has 13 residues. V lost 0 bases and J 7 bases, leaving 10 bases between the germline ends. CDR3 residues: CASSESKRWEQYF. The CDR3 coding sequence is TGCGCCAGCAGTGAGTCTAAAAGATGGGAGCAGTACTTC.

This sequence joins TRBV14 and TRBJ2-7, with D perhaps given as TRBD1 or TRBD2 (6 bases each). Germline V CDR1 and CDR2: SGHDN, FVKESK. V dropped 3 bases and J dropped 5 bases, with 20 bases sitting between them. This CDR3 has 16 residues. The CDR3 spells CASSHRGGQIKNEQYF. The CDR3 bases are TGTGCCAGCAGCCACAGGGGAGGCCAGATAAAAAACGAGCAGTACTTC.

This chain links TRBV18 with TRBJ1-2; D perhaps matches TRBD1 (6 bases). Trimming removed 3 bases at V and 7 bases at J, with 12 bases between. This CDR3 has 13 amino acids. CDR1 and CDR2 from the germline V gene are KGHSH and LQKENI. CDR3: CASSPGRDIGYTF. CDR3 in DNA: TGTGCCAGCTCACCCGGCAGGGACATTGGCTACACCTTC.

The J gene is TRBJ2-1, the V gene TRBV27; D is undetermined. CDR3 length equals 11 residues. V shed 5 bases and J shed 3 bases, with 2 bases lying between them. The germline gives CDR1 MNHEY, CDR2 SMNVEV (reference sequence). The CDR3 coding sequence is TGTGCCAGCAGTGACTACAATGAGCAGTTCTTC. Amino acids: CASSDYNEQFF.

The rearrangement links TRBV7-2 to TRBJ1-1, with 7 bases fitting TRBD1. J lost 0 bases, V lost 1 base, and 2 bases had no gene match. Germline V gene sequence: CDR1 SGHTA, CDR2 FQGNSA. This CDR3 is 15 amino acids long. The CDR3 sequence is CASSLEGTVNTEAFF. As DNA, the CDR3 is TGTGCCAGCAGCTTAGAAGGGACAGTGAACACTGAAGCTTTCTTT.